Described below is a single T cell receptor (beta chain) sequence and its context. This entry comes from a study of blood T cell repertoires in COVID-19. About the research overall: Acute and convalescent COVID-19 specimens originated in the United States, Italy and Spain. Sources were T cells, B-cell-depleted T cells, or PBMCs; the material itself was cDNA or gDNA.

Assay: immunoSEQ multiplex PCR; the TCRdb copy retains only in-frame clones and omits some. In the table there are about 230,000 clones, roughly 76% of which are singletons. Trimming pared 7 bases from V and 5 bases from J, leaving 18 bases between. Germline CDR1 reads MDHEN; CDR2 reads SYDVKM. The CDR3 totals 16 residues. The V gene is TRBV28, the J gene TRBJ1-6; no clear D gene. Sequencing input: peripheral blood. The TCR originated in a woman of 80 years or more with COVID-19, enrolled during active disease. CDR3 in DNA: TGTGCCAGCACCCCCTCCCTCCTTGGGCATAATTCACCCCTCCACTTT. It translates to CASTPSLLGHNSPLHF.